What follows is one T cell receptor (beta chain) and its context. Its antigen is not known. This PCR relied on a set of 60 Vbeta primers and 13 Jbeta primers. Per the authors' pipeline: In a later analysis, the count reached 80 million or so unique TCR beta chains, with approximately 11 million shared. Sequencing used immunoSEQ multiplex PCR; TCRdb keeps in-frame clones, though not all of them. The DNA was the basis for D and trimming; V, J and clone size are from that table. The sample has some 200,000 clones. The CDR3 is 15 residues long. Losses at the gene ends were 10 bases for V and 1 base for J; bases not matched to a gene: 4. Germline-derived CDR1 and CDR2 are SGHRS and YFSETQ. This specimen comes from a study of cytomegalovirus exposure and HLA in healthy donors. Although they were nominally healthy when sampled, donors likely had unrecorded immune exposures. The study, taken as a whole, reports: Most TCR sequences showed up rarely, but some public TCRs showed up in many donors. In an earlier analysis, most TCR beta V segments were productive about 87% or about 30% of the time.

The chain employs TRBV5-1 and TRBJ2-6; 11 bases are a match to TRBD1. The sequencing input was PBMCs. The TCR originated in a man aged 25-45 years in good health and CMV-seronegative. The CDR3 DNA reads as TGCGCCTCCGGACAGGGGGCGTCTGGGGCCAACGTCCTGACTTTC. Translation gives CASGQGASGANVLTF.